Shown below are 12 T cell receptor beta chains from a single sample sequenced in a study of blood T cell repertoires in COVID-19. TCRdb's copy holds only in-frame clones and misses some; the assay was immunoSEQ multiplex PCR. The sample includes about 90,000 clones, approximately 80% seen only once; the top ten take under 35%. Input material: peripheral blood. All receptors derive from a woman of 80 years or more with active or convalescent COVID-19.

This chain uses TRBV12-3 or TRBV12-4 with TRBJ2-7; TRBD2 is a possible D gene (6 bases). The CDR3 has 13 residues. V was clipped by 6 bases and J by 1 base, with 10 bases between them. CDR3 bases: TGTGCCAGCAGGCGTAGCGGTTCCTACGAGCAGTACTTC. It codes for CASRRSGSYEQYF.

CDR3: CATSDPGTGVNEQYF. CDR3 in DNA: TGTGCCACCAGTGATCCCGGGACAGGGGTAAACGAGCAGTACTTC. The chain couples TRBV24-1 to TRBJ2-7, with 10 bases fitting TRBD1. Germline values: CDR1 KGHDR, CDR2 SFDVKD. The V gene end was trimmed by 3 bases and the J gene end by 5 bases; junction bases not matched to a gene: 6. The CDR3 runs to 15 residues.

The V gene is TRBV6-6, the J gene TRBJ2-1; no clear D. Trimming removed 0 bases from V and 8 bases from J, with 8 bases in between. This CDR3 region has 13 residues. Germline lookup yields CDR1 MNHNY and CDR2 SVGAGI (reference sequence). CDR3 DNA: TGTGCCAGCAGTTACTCGATGGGCTATGAGCAGTTCTTC. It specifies CASSYSMGYEQFF.

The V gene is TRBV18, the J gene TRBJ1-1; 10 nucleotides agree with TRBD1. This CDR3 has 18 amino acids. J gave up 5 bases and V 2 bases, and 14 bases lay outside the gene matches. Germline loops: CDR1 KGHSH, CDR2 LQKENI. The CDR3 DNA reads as TGTGCCAGCTCACCATCCCACCCAAGAGGACAGGGGGGAACTGAAGCTTTCTTT. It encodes CASSPSHPRGQGGTEAFF. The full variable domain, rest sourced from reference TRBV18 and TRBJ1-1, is NAGVMQNPRHLVRRRGQEARLRCSPMKGHSHVYWYRQLPEEGLKFMVYLQKENIIDESGMPKERFSAEFPKEGPSILRIQQVVRGDSAAYFCASSPSHPRGQGGTEAFFGQGTRLTVV.

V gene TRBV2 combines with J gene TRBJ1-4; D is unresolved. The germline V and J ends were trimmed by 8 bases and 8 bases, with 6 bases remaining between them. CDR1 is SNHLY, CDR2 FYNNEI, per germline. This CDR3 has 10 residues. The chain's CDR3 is CASLREKLFF. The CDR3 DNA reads TGTGCCAGCCTTCGGGAAAAACTGTTTTTT. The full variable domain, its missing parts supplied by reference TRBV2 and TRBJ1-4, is EPEVTQTPSHQVTQMGQEVILRCVPISNHLYFYWYRQILGQKVEFLVSFYNNEISEKSEIFDDQFSVERPDGSNFTLKIRSTKLEDSAMYFCASLREKLFFGSGTQLSVL.

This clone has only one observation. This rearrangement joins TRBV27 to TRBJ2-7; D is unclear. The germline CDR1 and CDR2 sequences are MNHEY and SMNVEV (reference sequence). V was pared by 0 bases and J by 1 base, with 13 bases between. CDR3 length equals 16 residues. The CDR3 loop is CASSLSILNPSYEQYF. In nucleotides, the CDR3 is TGTGCCAGCAGTTTATCGATTCTAAACCCATCCTACGAGCAGTACTTC.

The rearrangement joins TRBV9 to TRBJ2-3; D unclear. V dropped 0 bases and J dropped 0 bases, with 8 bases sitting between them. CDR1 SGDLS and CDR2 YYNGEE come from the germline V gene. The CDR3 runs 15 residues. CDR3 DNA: TGTGCCAGCAGCGTAGACACCCTGAGCACAGATACGCAGTATTTT. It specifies CASSVDTLSTDTQYF.

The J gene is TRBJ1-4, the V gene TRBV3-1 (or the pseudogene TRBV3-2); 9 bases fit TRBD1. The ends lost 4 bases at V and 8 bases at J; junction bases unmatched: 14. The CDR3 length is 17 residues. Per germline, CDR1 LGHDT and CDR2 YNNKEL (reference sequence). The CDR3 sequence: CASSLWITGGVGEKLFF. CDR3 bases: TGTGCCAGCAGCCTCTGGATAACAGGGGGCGTAGGGGAAAAACTGTTTTTT.

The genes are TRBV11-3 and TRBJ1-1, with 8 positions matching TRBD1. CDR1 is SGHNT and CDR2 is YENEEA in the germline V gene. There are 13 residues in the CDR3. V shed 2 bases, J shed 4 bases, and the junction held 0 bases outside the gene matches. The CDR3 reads CASSLTGGTEAFF. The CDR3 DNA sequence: TGTGCCAGCAGCTTAACAGGGGGCACTGAAGCTTTCTTT.

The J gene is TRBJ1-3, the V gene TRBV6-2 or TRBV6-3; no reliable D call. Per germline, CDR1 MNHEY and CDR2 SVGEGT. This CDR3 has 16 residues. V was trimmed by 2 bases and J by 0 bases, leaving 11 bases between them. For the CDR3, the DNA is TGTGCCAGCAGTTACAGCCGGGTGATCTCTGGAAACACCATATATTTT. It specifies CASSYSRVISGNTIYF.

CDR3 in amino acids: CASSLGLAGSDTGELFF. The CDR3 region has the DNA TGTGCCAGCAGCTTGGGGTTAGCGGGGTCGGACACCGGGGAGCTGTTTTTT. This rearrangement joins TRBV5-4 to TRBJ2-2; 8 bases line up with TRBD2. Unmatched junction bases numbered 7, after V lost 0 bases and J lost 3 bases. Germline CDR1 and CDR2: SGHNT and YYREEE (reference sequence). The CDR3 extends over 17 amino acids.

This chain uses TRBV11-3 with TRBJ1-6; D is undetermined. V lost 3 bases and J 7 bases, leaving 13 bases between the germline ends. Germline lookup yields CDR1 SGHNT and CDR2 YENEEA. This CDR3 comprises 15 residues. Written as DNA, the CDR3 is TGTGCCAGCAGCTTTTTAACGGGTCGAAATTCACCCCTCCACTTT. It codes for CASSFLTGRNSPLHF.